One sample yielded the 30 T cell receptor beta chains listed below, sequenced in a study of a mutant IDH1 vaccine in newly diagnosed glioma. Antigen specificity for these receptors is unknown. The time point denotes: week 47, end of study. In the vaccine, a single dose held 300 ug of the mutant IDH1 20-mer peptide, along with topical imiquimod. TCRdb keeps only in-frame clones here, not all; method: immunoSEQ multiplex PCR. Of about 50,000 clones in the sample, 70% to 85% are singletons; the top ten hold around 5%. This sample comprised PBMCs, obtained from a glioma patient whose treatment included an IDH1 peptide vaccine. The receptors were sampled from a man aged 45-65 years with glioma.

CDR3 protein: CAISPTGSNGYTF. The CDR3 bases are TGTGCCATCAGCCCGACAGGGAGTAATGGCTACACCTTC. V is TRBV10-3 and J is TRBJ1-2; the match to TRBD1 covers 7 bases. The CDR3 extends over 13 amino acids. Germline CDR1 ENHRY, CDR2 SYGVKD. Unmatched junction bases numbered 7, after V lost 6 bases and J lost 6 bases.

The chain couples TRBV5-6 to TRBJ2-3; no clear D gene. Germline V lookup: CDR1 SGHDT, CDR2 YYEEEE. The length of the CDR3 is 13 residues. V was trimmed by 0 bases and J by 5 bases, leaving 7 bases between them. The CDR3 bases are TGTGCCAGCAGCTTGGTAGCAATAGATACGCAGTATTTT. Amino acids: CASSLVAIDTQYF.

The rearrangement links TRBV5-6 to TRBJ2-2, with D possibly being TRBD2 (6 bases). Germline V gene lookup returns CDR1 SGHDT and CDR2 YYEEEE. This CDR3 has 16 residues. V lost 5 bases and J 1 base, leaving 15 bases between the germline ends. The CDR3 DNA follows: TGTGCCAGCAGAGACCTAGCGAGGGGGAACACCGGGGAGCTGTTTTTT. Translating it yields CASRDLARGNTGELFF.

The chain links TRBV5-1 to TRBJ2-3; D perhaps matches TRBD2 (6 bases). Trimming took 0 bases from V and 4 from J, leaving 12 bases between them. CDR3 length equals 15 residues. CDR1 is SGHRS and CDR2 is YFSETQ in the germline V gene. This CDR3 is CASSLASDNADTQYF. Written as DNA, the CDR3 is TGCGCCAGCAGCTTGGCTAGCGATAACGCAGATACGCAGTATTTT. The full variable domain, in which reference TRBV5-1 and TRBJ2-3 provide the parts outside the CDR3, is KAGVTQTPRYLIKTRGQQVTLSCSPISGHRSVSWYQQTPGQGLQFLFEYFSETQRNKGNFPGRFSGRQFSNSRSEMNVSTLELGDSALYLCASSLASDNADTQYFGPGTRLTVL.

This clone was recorded a few times. This chain connects TRBV11-2 to TRBJ1-2; tentatively, D is TRBD1 (5 bases). Germline V gene data show CDR1 as SGHAT and CDR2 as FQNNGV. Trimming took off 0 bases at V and 4 bases at J, with 12 bases between the two ends. The CDR3 spans 15 residues. CDR3 DNA sequence: TGTGCCAGCAGCTTAGAACCAGCCGGGGGCTATGGCTACACCTTC. Protein product: CASSLEPAGGYGYTF. The full variable domain, rest sourced from reference TRBV11-2 and TRBJ1-2, is EAGVAQSPRYKIIEKRQSVAFWCNPISGHATLYWYQQILGQGPKLLIQFQNNGVVDDSQLPKDRFSAERLKGVDSTLKIQPAKLEDSAVYLCASSLEPAGGYGYTFGSGTRLTVV.

The chain couples TRBV6-5 to TRBJ2-2; a weak D match, TRBD1 (6 bases). Trimming pared 5 bases from V and 6 bases from J, leaving 13 bases between. The germline gives CDR1 MNHEY, CDR2 SVGAGI. The CDR3 runs 14 residues. The CDR3 here is CASSQTGIPGELFF. The CDR3 DNA is TGTGCCAGCAGTCAAACAGGGATCCCCGGGGAGCTGTTTTTT.

This clone appeared a single time. The J gene is TRBJ1-5, the V gene TRBV29-1; tentative D call: TRBD1 (6 bases). The CDR3 extends over 14 amino acids. Germline CDR1 and CDR2: SQVTM and ANQGSEA. Trimming left V 6 bases short and J 5 bases short, with 17 bases between. The CDR3 bases are TGCAGCGTCGCCCTAGGGGGGCGACATCAGCCCCAGCATTTT. It encodes CSVALGGRHQPQHF. The complete variable domain, with remaining parts taken from reference TRBV29-1 and TRBJ1-5, reads SAVISQKPSRDICQRGTSLTIQCQVDSQVTMMFWYRQQPGQSLTLIATANQGSEATYESGFVIDKFPISRPNLTFSTLTVSNMSPEDSSIYLCSVALGGRHQPQHFGDGTRLSIL.

This chain connects TRBV30 to TRBJ2-2; tentative D call: TRBD2 (6 bases). Germline V gene data show CDR1 as GTSNPN and CDR2 as SVGIG (reference sequence). This CDR3 comprises 14 residues. Trimming removed 3 bases from V and 7 bases from J, with 15 bases in between. CDR3 sequence reads: CAWREGFGVGELFF. CDR3 DNA: TGTGCCTGGAGGGAGGGGTTTGGAGTCGGGGAGCTGTTTTTT.

The chain carries TRBV6-5 and TRBJ2-1; D is ambiguous. V was cut by 1 base and J by 7 bases, with 8 bases left in between. The CDR3 runs to 13 residues. Germline loops: CDR1 MNHEY, CDR2 SVGAGI. This CDR3 is CASSYFPENEQFF. The CDR3 bases are TGTGCCAGCAGTTACTTCCCAGAAAATGAGCAGTTCTTC.

V usage is TRBV18 and J usage is TRBJ2-7, with 9 bases identical to TRBD1. CDR1 KGHSH and CDR2 LQKENI come from the germline V gene. The length of the CDR3 is 15 residues. Germline trimming cut 4 bases from V and 2 bases from J; bases unmatched to any gene: 6. In DNA form, the CDR3 reads TGTGCCAGCTCACTTAGACAGGGGGAGGCCTACGAGCAGTACTTC. It codes for CASSLRQGEAYEQYF.

Only one count was recorded for this clone. The V gene is TRBV2, the J gene TRBJ1-4; D call uncertain. Germline V gene data show CDR1 as SNHLY and CDR2 as FYNNEI. V shed 4 bases and J shed 2 bases, with 8 bases lying between them. The CDR3 is 14 residues long. Here the CDR3 reads CASSVEVTNEKLFF. DNA for the CDR3: TGTGCCAGCAGTGTGGAGGTTACTAATGAAAAACTGTTTTTT.

This clone occurred once. The genes are TRBV20-1 and TRBJ2-5; D gene unclear. Between the trimmed V and J ends, which lost 6 bases and 5 bases, there was a span of 10 bases. The CDR3 has 11 amino acids. Germline loops: CDR1 DFQATT, CDR2 SNEGSKA (reference sequence). CDR3 in amino acids: CSARVGETQYF. The CDR3 DNA reads as TGCAGTGCCCGGGTTGGGGAGACCCAGTACTTC.

The chain has TRBV5-1 and TRBJ2-7; the D gene is possibly TRBD2 (5 bases). The CDR3 totals 13 residues. Germline lookup yields CDR1 SGHRS and CDR2 YFSETQ. Trimming cost V 4 bases and J 3 bases, with 11 bases left between them. CDR3 loop: CASSPDSSYEQYF. The CDR3 nucleotides read TGCGCCAGCAGCCCGGACTCGAGCTACGAGCAGTACTTC.

The chain joins TRBV6-1 to TRBJ2-6; D unclear. The CDR3 consists of 12 residues. Germline V lookup: CDR1 MNHNS, CDR2 SASEGT. Trimming shortened V by 10 bases and J by 3 bases, and 7 bases separated the two germline ends. The CDR3 DNA follows: TGTGCCACCCCGGGTGGGGCCAACGTCCTGACTTTC. It encodes CATPGGANVLTF.

This clone was observed a single time. The chain employs TRBV9 and TRBJ2-1; D unclear. This CDR3 region has 13 residues. Germline V gene sequence: CDR1 SGDLS, CDR2 YYNGEE. The V and J ends lost 3 bases and 2 bases respectively, with 6 bases between them. The DNA of the CDR3 is TGTGCCAGCAGCGCCAGCCCCTACAATGAGCAGTTCTTC. This gives the protein CASSASPYNEQFF.

The rearrangement links TRBV18 to TRBJ1-1, with D possibly matching TRBD1 (5 bases). The CDR3 runs 12 residues. V lost 2 bases to trimming and J lost 9 bases, with 10 bases between them. The germline V gene encodes CDR1 KGHSH and CDR2 LQKENI. The CDR3 coding sequence is TGTGCCAGCTCACCAGGGACTGAACAAGCTTTCTTT. Translating gives CASSPGTEQAFF.

The V call is TRBV7-9, the J call TRBJ2-5; no reliable D call. Germline loops: CDR1 SEHNR, CDR2 FQNEAQ (reference sequence). The V and J ends lost 5 bases and 4 bases respectively, with 17 bases between them. The CDR3 is 15 amino acids. This CDR3 reads CASSIDLTSAETQYF. The CDR3 DNA reads TGTGCCAGCAGCATAGACTTAACTTCGGCAGAGACCCAGTACTTC. Combining the CDR3 with reference TRBV7-9 and TRBJ2-5 gives the whole variable domain DTGVSQNPRHKITKRGQNVTFRCDPISEHNRLYWYRQTLGQGPEFLTYFQNEAQLEKSRLLSDRFSAERPKGSFSTLEIQRTEQGDSAMYLCASSIDLTSAETQYFGPGTRLLVL.

The chain is built from TRBV5-4 and TRBJ1-1, with no clear D. Trimming pared 2 bases from V and 3 bases from J, leaving 5 bases between. Germline V gives CDR1 SGHNT, CDR2 YYREEE (reference sequence). The CDR3 has 12 residues. The CDR3 loop reads CASSLDHTEAFF. The CDR3 nucleotides read TGTGCCAGCAGCTTAGATCACACTGAAGCTTTCTTT.

V gene TRBV4-1 combines with J gene TRBJ1-5; D is unresolved. Trimming removed 0 bases at V and 1 base at J, with 13 bases between. Per the germline V gene, CDR1 is MGHRA and CDR2 is YSYEKL. There are 17 residues in the CDR3. This CDR3 reads CASSQDGSLGSNQPQHF. The DNA of the CDR3 is TGCGCCAGCAGCCAAGACGGTAGCTTGGGGAGCAATCAGCCCCAGCATTTT.

This clone was seen only a few times. The chain carries TRBV19 and TRBJ1-5; the match to TRBD1 covers 7 bases. This CDR3 is 16 amino acids long. The germline V gene encodes CDR1 LNHDA and CDR2 SQIVND (reference sequence). V shed 5 bases and J 1 base; nucleotides not matched to a gene: 8. The CDR3 region is CASSPRQGNSNQPQHF. Written as DNA, the CDR3 is TGTGCCAGTAGTCCTAGACAGGGAAACAGCAATCAGCCCCAGCATTTT. Complete variable domain (other parts from reference TRBV19 and TRBJ1-5): DGGITQSPKYLFRKEGQNVTLSCEQNLNHDAMYWYRQDPGQGLRLIYYSQIVNDFQKGDIAEGYSVSREKKESFPLTVTSAQKNPTAFYLCASSPRQGNSNQPQHFGDGTRLSIL.

The J gene is TRBJ2-7, the V gene TRBV5-4, with D unresolved. V was shortened by 4 bases and J by 0 bases, with 11 bases between the two germline ends. The germline gives CDR1 SGHNT, CDR2 YYREEE (reference sequence). CDR3 length: 14 amino acids. Written as DNA, the CDR3 is TGTGCCAGCAGCCTGGACCCTAGCTCCTACGAGCAGTACTTC. Residues: CASSLDPSSYEQYF.

The V call is TRBV7-9, the J call TRBJ2-7, with a tentative D call TRBD1 (5 bases). This CDR3 has 17 residues. Trimming removed 0 bases at V and 2 bases at J, with 17 bases between. Per the germline V gene, CDR1 is SEHNR and CDR2 is FQNEAQ (reference sequence). The CDR3 bases are TGTGCCAGCAGCTTAGCGAGTACCCCAAAGGGGACCTACGAGCAGTACTTC. It specifies CASSLASTPKGTYEQYF.

This chain connects TRBV7-4 to TRBJ2-7; a possible D gene is TRBD2 (6 bases). There are 15 residues in the CDR3. Germline CDR1 reads SGHVT; CDR2 reads SQSDAQ. V gave up 5 bases and J gave up 4 bases, with 18 bases separating them. CDR3 region: CASSPSGTLPYEQYF. DNA of the CDR3: TGTGCCAGCAGCCCCTCGGGGACTCTACCTTACGAGCAGTACTTC.

This clone has just one count. The chain recombines TRBV5-1 with TRBJ1-2, with D uncertain. Germline V gene lookup returns CDR1 SGHRS and CDR2 YFSETQ. With 4 bases removed from V and 8 bases from J, the gap between germline ends came to 15 bases. The CDR3 has 13 amino acids. The CDR3 protein is CASSNDGSGGYTF. In DNA, the CDR3 is TGCGCCAGCAGCAATGATGGCAGCGGGGGCTACACCTTC. The variable domain in full, completed from reference TRBV5-1 and TRBJ1-2, reads KAGVTQTPRYLIKTRGQQVTLSCSPISGHRSVSWYQQTPGQGLQFLFEYFSETQRNKGNFPGRFSGRQFSNSRSEMNVSTLELGDSALYLCASSNDGSGGYTFGSGTRLTVV.

This clone is a singleton in its sample. CDR3 nucleotide sequence: TGTGCCTCCTGGGGGTCGGAAGGGCAGCCCCAGCATTTT. As protein: CASWGSEGQPQHF. V gene TRBV27 combines with J gene TRBJ1-5, with TRBD1 as a possible D gene (5 bases). CDR1 and CDR2 (germline): MNHEY, SMNVEV (reference sequence). V was trimmed by 11 bases and J by 7 bases, leaving 18 bases between them. CDR3 length: 13 amino acids.

The V gene is TRBV5-5, the J gene TRBJ2-7, with TRBD1 as a possible D gene (5 bases). This CDR3 region has 14 residues. From germline, CDR1 is SGHKS and CDR2 YYEKEE (reference sequence). Trimming took off 0 bases at V and 1 base at J, with 8 bases between the two ends. This chain's CDR3 is CASSLEQESYEQYF. The CDR3, as DNA: TGTGCCAGCAGCTTGGAACAGGAGTCCTACGAGCAGTACTTC.

This chain uses TRBV5-1 with TRBJ2-2; 7 bases line up with TRBD1. V lost 0 bases and J lost 7; bases outside the gene matches: 12. CDR3 size: 17 residues. From germline, CDR1 is SGHRS and CDR2 YFSETQ. The CDR3 loop reads CASSLGGGLLRDGELFF. DNA of the CDR3: TGCGCCAGCAGCTTGGGAGGGGGCCTACTCCGTGACGGGGAGCTGTTTTTT.

This chain connects TRBV5-6 to TRBJ2-5, with 7 nucleotides matching TRBD1. The germline CDR1 and CDR2 sequences are SGHDT and YYEEEE. The CDR3 totals 13 residues. V lost 4 bases, J lost 4 bases, and 4 bases stayed unmatched. The CDR3 spells CASSLRTGETQYF. Written as DNA, the CDR3 is TGTGCCAGCAGCCTGCGGACAGGAGAGACCCAGTACTTC.

V and J are TRBV9 and TRBJ2-1; possible D gene TRBD1, 6 bases. From germline, CDR1 is SGDLS and CDR2 YYNGEE. Trimming cost V 0 bases and J 8 bases, with 12 bases left between them. CDR3 size: 14 residues. The CDR3 protein is CASSVGIEGDEQFF. The CDR3 DNA is TGTGCCAGCAGCGTAGGGATCGAGGGGGATGAGCAGTTCTTC.

The chain joins TRBV11-2 to TRBJ2-2; D gene uncertain. The CDR3 covers 13 residues. From germline, CDR1 is SGHAT and CDR2 FQNNGV. Trimming pared 5 bases from V and 4 bases from J, leaving 8 bases between. The CDR3 bases are TGTGCCAGCAGCCACGAGCCCACCGGGGAGCTGTTTTTT. This encodes CASSHEPTGELFF.